This T cell receptor (beta chain) was recorded in a study of patients and donors after allogeneic stem cell transplantation. TCRdb itself ran the RT-PCR reads through MiXCR, one entry per CDR3 protein. The sample consists of about 960,000 distinct CDR3 sequences, 18% of them appearing once. With V trimmed by 1 base and J by 0 bases, 10 bases remained unmatched. The CDR3 has 18 amino acids. Germline-derived CDR1 and CDR2 are SGHAT and FQNNGV. The TCR sequence derives from a human donor who was either an allogeneic HSCT recipient or a stem cell or donor lymphocyte infusion donor (not recorded which). It is not recorded whose cells these are; they may come from a transplant donor. The sequenced sample was blood, either unsorted or a sorted T cell fraction (not recorded which). J is TRBJ2-3 and V is TRBV11-2, with 7 bases that match TRBD2. In DNA, the CDR3 is TGTGCCAGCAGCTTAGTTCTGGGGACTAAATCTAGCACAGATACGCAGTATTTT. Translating it yields CASSLVLGTKSSTDTQYF.